The TCR beta chain under discussion was sequenced for a study of cytomegalovirus exposure and HLA in healthy donors. Germline V gene lookup returns CDR1 SSHAT and CDR2 FNYEAQ (reference sequence). This CDR3 region has 17 residues. Trimming cost V 5 bases and J 1 base; bases outside gene matches: 6. PCR primers comprised 60 Vbeta and 13 Jbeta primers. TCRdb's copy holds only in-frame clones and misses some; the assay was immunoSEQ multiplex PCR. The sample consists of 140,000 or so clones, roughly 80% of them appearing once. This clone was observed once. The chain combines TRBV7-7 with TRBJ2-2, with TRBD2 matching 11 bases. Input material: PBMCs. The receptor comes from a middle-aged woman in good health and CMV-seropositive. The CDR3 bases are TGTGCCAGCAGCGCCCAGACTAGCGGGGTGAACACCGGGGAGCTGTTTTTT. Its translation is CASSAQTSGVNTGELFF.